A single sample is the source of the 16 T cell receptor beta chains below, sequenced in a study of T cell repertoires in cytomegalovirus infection (dated by TCRdb to the late 2010s). For these TCRs, the target antigens are not known. Data came from an Illumina HiSeq 1500. TCRdb took the public reads, trimmed them with fastp at Q25, ran MiXCR for clone calling and kept in-frame beta chains. Entries that share a CDR3 protein sequence are merged under the most common genes and DNA. The sample contains 700,000 to 950,000 distinct CDR3 sequences, roughly 33% of them found a single time. The ten largest clones take up roughly 12% of the sample. The treatment or condition tag for this specimen amounts to: in vitro stimulation with specific CMV peptide epitopes to enrich CMV-specific T cells. The material sequenced was cultured CD8+ T cells from PBMCs, taken from culture after CMV antigen stimulation. The receptors here all came from a human donor in good health (CMV status not recorded). Some clones in this sample may be carry-over from other donors' samples.

This chain connects TRBV9 to TRBJ2-3; 7 bases align to TRBD1. The CDR3 contains 18 residues. V trimming: 0 bases; J trimming: 0 bases; junction bases outside the gene matches: 10. The germline gives CDR1 SGDLS, CDR2 YYNGEE. The CDR3 loop reads CASSVVGQRMASTDTQYF. CDR3 nucleotides: TGTGCCAGCAGCGTAGTGGGACAGAGGATGGCTAGCACAGATACGCAGTATTTT. Based on the CDR3 plus reference TRBV9 and TRBJ2-3, the full variable domain is DSGVTQTPKHLITATGQRVTLRCSPRSGDLSVYWYQQSLDQGLQFLIQYYNGEERAKGNILERFSAQQFPDLHSELNLSSLELGDSALYFCASSVVGQRMASTDTQYFGPGTRLTVL.

This clonotype was seen a handful of times. The chain carries TRBV2 and TRBJ2-7; no clear D gene. This CDR3 region has 11 residues. Per the germline V gene, CDR1 is SNHLY and CDR2 is FYNNEI. Here the CDR3 DNA reads TGCGCCAGCATGGGCATCTACGAGCAGTACGTC. It specifies CASMGIYEQYV.

This clonotype was recorded a few times. The chain employs TRBV6-2 or TRBV6-3 and TRBJ2-7; possible D gene TRBD2, 6 bases. V shed 4 bases and J shed 0 bases, with 7 bases lying between them. This CDR3 comprises 13 residues. In germline, CDR1 is MNHEY, CDR2 SVGEGT. CDR3 in amino acids: CASSLADSYEQYV. CDR3 DNA sequence: TGTGCCAGCAGTTTAGCGGACTCCTACGAGCAGTACGTC.

V usage is TRBV29-1 and J usage is TRBJ2-3, with TRBD2 matching over 16 bases. Trimming took 6 bases from V and 2 from J; bases not matched to a gene: 11. Germline V gives CDR1 SQVTM, CDR2 ANQGSEA. The CDR3 is 18 amino acids. The CDR3 here is CSVAGGLAGGPSTDTQYF. For the CDR3, the DNA is TGCAGCGTCGCTGGGGGACTAGCGGGGGGGCCTTCCACAGATACGCAGTATTTT.

The chain carries TRBV6-2 or TRBV6-3 and TRBJ2-4; a possible D gene is TRBD2 (6 bases). CDR1 is MNHEY, CDR2 SVGEGT, per germline. The CDR3 covers 19 residues. V was shortened by 5 bases and J by 1 base, with 24 bases between the two germline ends. The CDR3 nucleotides are TGTGCCAGCAGTCTTGAGGCCCTTCGGGCGGAGGGTGCCAAAAACATTCAGTACTTC. Translation gives CASSLEALRAEGAKNIQYF.

This clonotype has a handful of counts. The chain carries TRBV6-5 and TRBJ1-1; D is undetermined. V lost 6 bases to trimming and J lost 0 bases, with 8 bases between them. The CDR3 contains 13 residues. Germline CDR1 is MNHEY and CDR2 is SVGAGI. CDR3 nucleotides: TGTGCCAGCAGCCTACAGCTGAACACTGAAGCTTTCTTT. This sequence encodes CASSLQLNTEAFF.

The V gene is TRBV7-9, the J gene TRBJ1-1; the D is unclear. The CDR3 has 13 residues. The germline gives CDR1 SEHNR, CDR2 FQNEAQ (reference sequence). Between the trimmed V and J ends, which lost 2 bases and 5 bases, there was a span of 9 bases. The CDR3 reads CASSLYVRTEAFF. Here the CDR3 DNA reads TGTGCCAGCAGCTTATATGTGAGAACTGAAGCTTTCTTT.

The chain has TRBV6-6 and TRBJ1-5; possibly TRBD1 for D (6 bases). The CDR3 spans 13 residues. Germline V gene lookup returns CDR1 MNHNY and CDR2 SVGAGI (reference sequence). V lost 6 bases and J 4 bases, leaving 10 bases between the germline ends. In DNA, the CDR3 is TGTGCCAGCAGCGGACAGCCGAATCAGCCCCAGCATTTT. Protein sequence: CASSGQPNQPQHF.

The chain links TRBV11-2 to TRBJ2-7, with D perhaps TRBD2 (5 bases). This CDR3 contains 15 residues. Trimming shortened V by 0 bases and J by 5 bases, and 14 bases separated the two germline ends. CDR1 is SGHAT, CDR2 FQNNGV, per germline. In DNA form, the CDR3 reads TGTGCCAGCAGCTTAGATTTGGCCGGGGAAGACGAGCAGTACGTC. As protein: CASSLDLAGEDEQYV.

This clonotype was seen many times. This chain connects TRBV7-8 to TRBJ2-5; D possibly uses TRBD1 or TRBD2 (5 bases each). Germline V gene lookup returns CDR1 SGHVS and CDR2 FQNEAQ. Deletions cut 5 bases from V and 5 bases from J, with 12 bases between. This CDR3 has 13 residues. CDR3 in amino acids: CASSRGVRETQYF. CDR3 coding DNA: TGTGCCAGCAGCCGAGGGGTTCGGGAGACCCAGTACTTC.

This clonotype appeared a single time. V and J are TRBV6-6 and TRBJ2-4, with D maybe TRBD1 (5 bases). This CDR3 has 14 residues. Germline V gives CDR1 MNHNY, CDR2 SVGAGI (reference sequence). Trimming removed 0 bases at V and 6 bases at J, with 9 bases between. CDR3 amino acids: CASSYSGRGNIQYF. Here the CDR3 DNA reads TGTGCCAGCAGTTACTCGGGAAGGGGAAACATTCAGTACTTC.

Remarks on this clonotype: Compared with germline, one end of the junction differs, possibly owing to a read error. The V and J genes are TRBV6-2 or TRBV6-3 and TRBJ1-4, with no clear D. This CDR3 region has 18 residues. Germline CDR1 and CDR2: MNHEY and SVGEGT. The CDR3 coding sequence is TGTGCCAGCAGTTTGAGGAGGGTGGACCTTCTAACTAATGATAAACTGTTTTTT. Amino acid sequence: CASSLRRVDLLTNDKLFF.

The CDR3 region has the DNA TGTGCCAGCAGCCCAGGGACAGGGAGCGCCGGGGAGCTGTTTTTT. Amino acid sequence: CASSPGTGSAGELFF. This chain joins TRBV7-6 and TRBJ2-2, with TRBD1 matching 9 bases. The V and J ends lost 5 bases and 6 bases, in that order; junction bases with no gene match: 7. From germline, CDR1 is SGHVS and CDR2 FNYEAQ. This CDR3 region has 15 residues.

The chain carries TRBV4-1 and TRBJ1-4; D is unresolved. V was shortened by 3 bases and J by 10 bases, with 15 bases between the two germline ends. Germline loops: CDR1 MGHRA, CDR2 YSYEKL. This CDR3 comprises 14 residues. The DNA for the CDR3 is TGCGCCAGCAGCCAGGGGTTGCTTGAGGGAAAACTGTTTTTT. Amino acid sequence: CASSQGLLEGKLFF.

There are a few counts of this clonotype. The V call is TRBV6-1, the J call TRBJ1-1; D is unresolved. In germline, CDR1 is MNHNS, CDR2 SASEGT. The germline V and J ends were trimmed by 2 bases and 2 bases, with 12 bases remaining between them. The CDR3 is 15 residues long. The CDR3 nucleotides read TGTGCCAGCAGTGAACCCCGGGCCAAAAACACTGAAGCTTTCTTT. Residues: CASSEPRAKNTEAFF.

The V and J genes are TRBV27 and TRBJ1-2; D uncertain. From germline, CDR1 is MNHEY and CDR2 SMNVEV (reference sequence). The CDR3 consists of 11 residues. Between the trimmed V and J ends, which lost 8 bases and 7 bases, there was a span of 11 bases. CDR3 residues: CASGYRRGYTF. The CDR3 DNA reads as TGTGCCAGCGGCTATAGGCGTGGCTACACCTTC.